This is a list of T cell receptor beta chains from one sample in a study of PD-1 blockade in mismatch repair-deficient tumors. The table came from immunoSEQ multiplex PCR; TCRdb's copy has only in-frame clones and leaves some out. The sample has some 120,000 clones, around 83% seen once. Sequences were derived from peripheral blood, sampled 44 weeks after starting pembrolizumab. The source of these receptors is an adult with mismatch repair-deficient cancer. The CDR3 runs from the conserved cysteine through the conserved F or W. D genes are given only for firm matches. A clone size is listed for some rows: how often the clone was seen (once, few, many), or a class if it is expanded.

size,D,J,V,DNA,CDR3
NA,NA,TRBJ2-5,TRBV5-4,TGTGCCAGCAGCCCCTGGACCCAGGGGGAGACCCAGTACTTC,CASSPWTQGETQYF
NA,NA,TRBJ1-3,TRBV5-1,TGCGCCAGCAGCAGCGGGGGGACTTCTGGAAACACCATATATTTT,CASSSGGTSGNTIYF
once,NA,TRBJ2-1,TRBV27,TGTGCCAGCAGTTCCCGACCGGTGGGGGTTGAGCAGTTCTTC,CASSSRPVGVEQFF
NA,TRBD1,TRBJ2-1,TRBV6-1,TGTGCCAGCAGTCGGACAGGGGGAGATGAGCAGTTCTTC,CASSRTGGDEQFF
NA,NA,TRBJ2-1,TRBV9,TGTGCCAGCAGCCCGACCGTCAATGAGCAGTTCTTC,CASSPTVNEQFF
NA,NA,TRBJ2-7,TRBV5-1,TGCGCCAGCAGCTCTGACAGCACAGGCTACGAGCAGTACTTC,CASSSDSTGYEQYF
once,TRBD2,TRBJ2-3,TRBV30,TGTGCCTGGAGCGTAGCGGGAGTAAGAACAGATACGCAGTATTTT,CAWSVAGVRTDTQYF
NA,TRBD2,TRBJ2-1,TRBV5-5,TGTGCCAGCAGCTTGTTACTAGCGGGGGGTGAGCAGTTCTTC,CASSLLLAGGEQFF
once,TRBD2,TRBJ2-3,TRBV7-6,TGTGCCAGCAGCGTAGCGGGAGAAAGGGCAGATACGCAGTATTTT,CASSVAGERADTQYF
NA,NA,TRBJ1-2,TRBV9,TGTGCCAGCAGCGTAGTCGACGGTAACTATGGCTACACCTTC,CASSVVDGNYGYTF
NA,NA,TRBJ2-5,TRBV21-1,TGTGCCAGCAGCGCCGGGGGAGCTAGCGGGAGTGAGACCCAGTACTTC,CASSAGGASGSETQYF
once,NA,TRBJ2-1,TRBV7-9,TGTGCCAGCAGTTTGCAGGGGACCGGGAATGAGCAGTTCTTC,CASSLQGTGNEQFF
NA,NA,TRBJ2-5,TRBV5-8,TGTGCCAGCAGCTTGGCGGAGACCCAGTACTTC,CASSLAETQYF
NA,TRBD2,TRBJ2-7,TRBV30,TGTGCCTGGAATCCGGGACTAGCGCCATACGAGCAGTACTTC,CAWNPGLAPYEQYF
NA,NA,TRBJ2-2,TRBV7-6,TGTGCCAGCAGCCCCCGGGGTCGAGGGAAGCCCTCGAACACCGGGGAGCTGTTTTTT,CASSPRGRGKPSNTGELFF
NA,NA,TRBJ1-5,TRBV28,TGTGCCAGCAGGTTCTCAGGTGGGAATCAGCCCCAGCATTTT,CASRFSGGNQPQHF
NA,NA,TRBJ1-2,TRBV27,TGTGCCAGCAGTTTGGGCAGAGGGCTCGGGTATGGCTACACCTTC,CASSLGRGLGYGYTF
few,TRBD2,TRBJ2-3,TRBV30,TGTGCCTGGAGTACCCCAAGACTAGCGGGAGGGGGCACAGATACGCAGTATTTT,CAWSTPRLAGGGTDTQYF
NA,NA,TRBJ2-6,TRBV12-5,TGTGCTAGTGGTTTGGTACTAGGTTTGGGGACCGGGGCCAACGTCCTGACTTTC,CASGLVLGLGTGANVLTF
NA,NA,TRBJ1-1,TRBV1,TGCACCAGCAGCCAACCGGTGACAGGGTGGCCTTTCTTT,CTSSQPVTGWPFF
once,TRBD1,TRBJ2-7,TRBV30,TGTGCCTGGAGTGGGGTTGGGGGACAGGGGAGTACCGAGCAGTACTTC,CAWSGVGGQGSTEQYF
NA,NA,TRBJ2-7,TRBV5-1,TGCGCCAGCAGCTTGGCAGGGACCCGCTACGAGCAGTACTTC,CASSLAGTRYEQYF